This TCR beta chain originates from a study of T cell responses to AZD1222 COVID-19 vaccine. Overall study findings and caveats: Dominant CD4 TCR responses targeted spike regions 160-218 and 743-854.

TCRdb's copy holds only in-frame clones and misses some; the assay was immunoSEQ multiplex PCR. In the table there are about 130,000 clones, 80% to 90% of which are singletons. Trimming removed 5 bases at V and 4 bases at J, with 9 bases between. CDR1 SEHNR and CDR2 FQNEAQ come from the germline V gene (reference sequence). This CDR3 is 13 amino acids long. With respect to this clone: The antigen is unknown.

The specimen comprised peripheral blood, sampled 28 days after the second AZD1222 dose. The rearrangement links TRBV7-9 to TRBJ1-5, with D possibly TRBD1 on 6 matching bases. The sequence derives from an adult who received the AZD1222 COVID-19 vaccine. DNA of the CDR3: TGTGCCAGCAGCGACCAGGGGAATCAGCCCCAGCATTTT. The encoded protein is CASSDQGNQPQHF.